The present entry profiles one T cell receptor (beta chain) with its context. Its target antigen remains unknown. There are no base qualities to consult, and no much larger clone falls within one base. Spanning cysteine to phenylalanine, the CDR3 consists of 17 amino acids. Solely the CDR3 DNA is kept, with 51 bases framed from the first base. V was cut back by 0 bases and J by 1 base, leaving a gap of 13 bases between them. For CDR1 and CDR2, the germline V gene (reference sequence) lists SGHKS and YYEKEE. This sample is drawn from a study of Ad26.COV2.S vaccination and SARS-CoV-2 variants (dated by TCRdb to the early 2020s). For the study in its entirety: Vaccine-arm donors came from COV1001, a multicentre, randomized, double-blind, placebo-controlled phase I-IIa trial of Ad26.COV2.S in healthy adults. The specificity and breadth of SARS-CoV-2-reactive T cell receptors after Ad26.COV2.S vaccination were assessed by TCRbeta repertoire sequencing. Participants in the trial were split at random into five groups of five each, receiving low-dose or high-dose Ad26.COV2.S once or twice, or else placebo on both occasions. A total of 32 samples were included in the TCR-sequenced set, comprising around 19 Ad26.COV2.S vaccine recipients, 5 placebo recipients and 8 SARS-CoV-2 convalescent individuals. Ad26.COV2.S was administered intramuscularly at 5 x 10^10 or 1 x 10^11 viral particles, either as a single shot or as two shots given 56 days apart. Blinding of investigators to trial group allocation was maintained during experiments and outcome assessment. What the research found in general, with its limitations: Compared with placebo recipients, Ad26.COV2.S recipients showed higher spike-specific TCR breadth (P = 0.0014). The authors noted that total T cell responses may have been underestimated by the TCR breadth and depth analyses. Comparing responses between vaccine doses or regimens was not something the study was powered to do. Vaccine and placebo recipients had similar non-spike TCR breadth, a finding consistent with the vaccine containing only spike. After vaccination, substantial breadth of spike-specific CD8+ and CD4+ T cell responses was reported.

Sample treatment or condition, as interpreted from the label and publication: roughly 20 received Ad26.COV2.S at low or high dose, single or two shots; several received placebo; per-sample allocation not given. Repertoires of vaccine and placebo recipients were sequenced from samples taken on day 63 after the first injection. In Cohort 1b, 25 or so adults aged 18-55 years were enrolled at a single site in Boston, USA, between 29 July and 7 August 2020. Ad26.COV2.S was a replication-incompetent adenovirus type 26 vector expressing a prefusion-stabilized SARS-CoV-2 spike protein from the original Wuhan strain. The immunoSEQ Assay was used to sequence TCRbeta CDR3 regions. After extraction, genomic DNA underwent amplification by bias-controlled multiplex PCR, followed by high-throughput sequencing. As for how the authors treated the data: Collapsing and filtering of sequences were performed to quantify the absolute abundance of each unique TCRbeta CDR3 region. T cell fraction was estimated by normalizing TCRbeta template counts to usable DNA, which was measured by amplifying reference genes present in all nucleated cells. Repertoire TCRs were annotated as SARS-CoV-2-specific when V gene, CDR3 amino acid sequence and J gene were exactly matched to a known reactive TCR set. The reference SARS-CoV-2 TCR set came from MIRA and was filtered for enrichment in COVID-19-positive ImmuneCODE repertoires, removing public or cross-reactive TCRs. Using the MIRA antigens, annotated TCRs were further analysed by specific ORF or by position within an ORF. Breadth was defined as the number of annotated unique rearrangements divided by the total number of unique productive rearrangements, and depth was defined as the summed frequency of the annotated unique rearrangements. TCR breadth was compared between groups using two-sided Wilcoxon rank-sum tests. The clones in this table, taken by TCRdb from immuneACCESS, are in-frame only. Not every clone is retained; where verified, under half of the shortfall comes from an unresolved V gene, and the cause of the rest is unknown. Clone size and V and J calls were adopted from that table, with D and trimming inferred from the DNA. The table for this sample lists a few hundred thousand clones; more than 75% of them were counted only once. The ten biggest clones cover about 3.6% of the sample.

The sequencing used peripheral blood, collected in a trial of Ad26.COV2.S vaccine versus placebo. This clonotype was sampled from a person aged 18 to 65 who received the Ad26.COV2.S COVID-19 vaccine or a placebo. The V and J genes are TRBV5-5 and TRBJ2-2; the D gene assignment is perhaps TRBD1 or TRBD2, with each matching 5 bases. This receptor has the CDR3 CASSLAGTAKNTGELFF. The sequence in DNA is TGTGCCAGCAGCTTGGCCGGGACCGCTAAGAACACCGGGGAGCTGTTTTTT.